The 27 T cell receptor beta chains reported below all come from one sample, sequenced in a study of T cells after posttransplantation cyclophosphamide. Generated by immunoSEQ multiplex PCR, the TCRdb table keeps only in-frame clones and is missing some. This sample has just over 65,000 clones; approximately 92% occur once, and the top ten carry roughly 3%. The sequencing sample was made of PBMCs. The source is a woman in her thirties in good health and a related stem cell transplant donor.

The chain employs TRBV6-5 and TRBJ2-5; a possible D gene is TRBD1 (7 bases). Germline CDR1 reads MNHEY; CDR2 reads SVGAGI. The CDR3 length is 13 residues. Trimming left V 5 bases short and J 4 bases short, with 11 bases between. The CDR3 sequence is CASSTQGGETQYF. The CDR3 DNA reads TGTGCCAGCAGTACCCAGGGGGGAGAGACCCAGTACTTC.

The genes are TRBV29-1 and TRBJ1-2; 7 bases are a match to TRBD1. The J segment lost 1 base and the V segment lost 5 bases, leaving 10 bases of the junction unmatched. This CDR3 comprises 15 residues. Germline V gives CDR1 SQVTM, CDR2 ANQGSEA. CDR3 residues: CSVTGTVGVNYGYTF. The CDR3 DNA sequence: TGCAGCGTTACGGGGACAGTTGGCGTTAACTATGGCTACACCTTC.

Here the CDR3 reads CARAGTGISGEQYF. In DNA form, the CDR3 reads TGTGCCAGGGCCGGGACAGGGATATCGGGCGAGCAGTACTTC. The chain combines TRBV6-7 with TRBJ2-7; TRBD1 matches at 9 bases. TRBV6-7 is placed among ORFs of uncertain function. The CDR3 is made up of 14 amino acids. J was trimmed by 6 bases and V by 9 bases; bases with no gene match: 12.

V usage is TRBV9 and J usage is TRBJ1-3; the D is unclear. Per the germline V gene, CDR1 is SGDLS and CDR2 is YYNGEE. With 0 bases removed from V and 0 bases from J, the gap between germline ends came to 13 bases. The CDR3 loop spans 17 amino acids. The CDR3 region has the DNA TGTGCCAGCAGCGTAGAGGCGGGAGGCCGCTCTGGAAACACCATATATTTT. Translating gives CASSVEAGGRSGNTIYF.

In nucleotides, the CDR3 is TGTGCCAGCAGTTTACGGGGATCCCTCTCTGGGGCCAACGTCCTGACTTTC. Translating gives CASSLRGSLSGANVLTF. The J gene is TRBJ2-6, the V gene TRBV27; D is perhaps TRBD2 (5 bases). Germline-derived CDR1 and CDR2 are MNHEY and SMNVEV (reference sequence). This CDR3 has 17 amino acids. The V gene lost 2 bases and the J gene lost 0 bases, with 11 bases spanning the gap.

This CDR3 reads CASSSWGTEAFF. The CDR3, as DNA: TGTGCCAGCAGCTCGTGGGGGACTGAAGCTTTCTTT. V gene TRBV5-4 combines with J gene TRBJ1-1, with D perhaps matching TRBD1 (5 bases). V lost 3 bases, J lost 5 bases, and 8 bases lay in between. CDR3 size: 12 residues. Germline assignment: CDR1 SGHNT and CDR2 YYREEE (reference sequence). Variable domain in full (rest from reference TRBV5-4 and TRBJ1-1): ETGVTQSPTHLIKTRGQQVTLRCSSQSGHNTVSWYQQALGQGPQFIFQYYREEENGRGNFPPRFSGLQFPNYSSELNVNALELDDSALYLCASSSWGTEAFFGQGTRLTVV.

J is TRBJ1-2 and V is TRBV18, with D unresolved. V lost 1 base and J lost 1, with 7 bases in between. This CDR3 comprises 14 residues. Germline CDR1 and CDR2: KGHSH and LQKENI. Here the CDR3 reads CASSPREFNYGYTF. The CDR3 DNA sequence: TGTGCCAGCTCACCACGGGAGTTTAACTATGGCTACACCTTC.

The chain is built from TRBV5-6 and TRBJ1-6; possible D gene TRBD1, 6 bases. CDR1 and CDR2 from the germline V gene are SGHDT and YYEEEE. The CDR3 is 14 residues long. V was trimmed by 2 bases and J by 7 bases, leaving 10 bases between them. The CDR3 region is CASSFADRNSPLHF. Written as DNA, the CDR3 is TGTGCCAGCAGCTTCGCCGACAGGAATTCACCCCTCCACTTT.

This rearrangement joins TRBV7-8 to TRBJ1-4, with a tentative D call TRBD1 (5 bases). Germline V gene lookup returns CDR1 SGHVS and CDR2 FQNEAQ. Between the trimmed V and J ends, which lost 1 base and 7 bases, there was a span of 16 bases. The CDR3 has 16 residues. CDR3 DNA: TGTGCCAGCAGCTTAGGATGGCAGGGAAGGGGTGAAAAACTGTTTTTT. The encoded protein is CASSLGWQGRGEKLFF.

J is TRBJ1-2 and V is TRBV9; possibly TRBD1 for D (5 bases). The germline V gene has CDR1 SGDLS and CDR2 YYNGEE. The CDR3 covers 16 residues. V lost 0 bases, J lost 7 bases, and 19 bases lay in between. The CDR3: CASSVANGGGFGGYTF. CDR3 coding DNA: TGTGCCAGCAGCGTAGCTAATGGGGGAGGGTTCGGTGGCTACACCTTC.

This chain connects TRBV21-1 to TRBJ1-1. TRBV21-1 is a documented pseudogene. The CDR3 runs 15 residues. DNA for the CDR3: TGTGCCAGCAGCAAACGGGACCGAGAGAACACTGAAGCTTTCTTT. The encoded protein is CASSKRDRENTEAFF.

CDR3 sequence reads: CASSRQGRGYNEQFF. The CDR3 bases are TGCGCCAGCAGTCGACAAGGACGGGGCTACAATGAGCAGTTCTTC. J is TRBJ2-1 and V is TRBV4-3; a possible D gene is TRBD2 (5 bases). With 6 bases removed from V and 3 bases from J, the gap between germline ends came to 15 bases. Germline V gene lookup returns CDR1 LGHNA and CDR2 YSLEER. The CDR3 totals 15 residues.

This rearrangement joins TRBV30 to TRBJ2-7, with TRBD2 matching over 15 bases. The CDR3 covers 15 residues. V lost 4 bases, J lost 6 bases, and 7 bases stayed unmatched. From germline, CDR1 is GTSNPN and CDR2 SVGIG (reference sequence). CDR3 coding DNA: TGTGCCTGGACCGGGACTAGCGGGGGGATCGGCGAGCAGTACTTC. Translated: CAWTGTSGGIGEQYF.

The sample holds one count of this clone. The CDR3 coding sequence is TGTGCCAGCAGTTACTCGGGCCACCCTTCTGGAAACACCATATATTTT. It translates to CASSYSGHPSGNTIYF. The V and J genes are TRBV6-6 and TRBJ1-3; D call uncertain. Per the germline V gene, CDR1 is MNHNY and CDR2 is SVGAGI (reference sequence). The CDR3 runs 16 residues. V was shortened by 0 bases and J by 1 base, with 10 bases between the two germline ends.

Details on this clone: The same CDR3 arises from other DNA sequences in this sample as well. This chain links TRBV7-9 with TRBJ2-7, with TRBD1 identical over 9 bases. Germline values: CDR1 SEHNR, CDR2 FQNEAQ (reference sequence). V gave up 0 bases and J gave up 6 bases; unmatched junction bases: 9. The CDR3 is made up of 16 amino acids. The CDR3 reads CASSLASGTGFIEQYF. The CDR3 nucleotides are TGTGCCAGCAGCTTAGCTTCCGGGACAGGGTTCATCGAGCAGTACTTC.

The chain joins TRBV7-2 to TRBJ1-4; D uncertain. This CDR3 comprises 11 residues. Trimming removed 5 bases from V and 7 bases from J, with 5 bases in between. CDR1 is SGHTA, CDR2 FQGNSA, per germline. The CDR3 nucleotides read TGTGCCAGCAGCCCCCGTGAAAAACTGTTTTTT. Amino acid sequence: CASSPREKLFF.

The chain recombines TRBV4-1 with TRBJ1-1; possibly TRBD1 for D (5 bases). The CDR3 consists of 16 residues. Trimming took 1 base from V and 1 from J, leaving 13 bases between them. CDR1 is MGHRA and CDR2 is YSYEKL in the germline V gene. The CDR3 is CASSQGYGHSNTEAFF. Here the CDR3 DNA reads TGCGCCAGCAGCCAAGGATATGGACACTCGAACACTGAAGCTTTCTTT.

The chain combines TRBV7-2 with TRBJ2-3; D is unclear. V lost 2 bases and J lost 1, with 7 bases in between. Germline CDR1 SGHTA, CDR2 FQGNSA. The CDR3 has 14 residues. For the CDR3, the DNA is TGTGCCAGCAGCTTACTGTGGGGCACAGATACGCAGTATTTT. Translating gives CASSLLWGTDTQYF.

The table lists this clone with a count of one. The rearrangement joins TRBV7-2 to TRBJ1-2; a possible D gene is TRBD1 (5 bases). This CDR3 spans 13 amino acids. Germline-derived CDR1 and CDR2 are SGHTA and FQGNSA. Trimming left V 5 bases short and J 5 bases short, with 12 bases between. The DNA for the CDR3 is TGTGCCAGCAGCACTTCCGACAGATATGGCTACACCTTC. This encodes CASSTSDRYGYTF.

This clone was counted between two and nine times. This chain links TRBV6-4 with TRBJ1-2, with no clear D. Germline CDR1 is MRHNA and CDR2 is SNTAGT. The ends were cut back, 6 bases at V and 8 bases at J, with 25 bases in the middle. This CDR3 region has 16 residues. This CDR3 reads CASSRSSHAKVEGYTF. The CDR3 nucleotides read TGTGCCAGCAGCCGCAGTAGCCATGCCAAGGTAGAAGGCTACACCTTC.

The chain combines TRBV6-1 with TRBJ1-6; D is possibly TRBD1 (5 bases). This CDR3 spans 13 amino acids. Trimming stripped 11 bases from V and 4 bases from J, with 12 bases between. Germline V gene lookup returns CDR1 MNHNS and CDR2 SASEGT. CDR3 DNA sequence: TGTGCCTCTGAAGACAGTTATAATTCACCCCTCCACTTT. As protein: CASEDSYNSPLHF.

This chain connects TRBV5-1 to TRBJ1-5, with TRBD1 identical over 9 bases. CDR1 and CDR2 (germline): SGHRS, YFSETQ. Trimming removed 2 bases from V and 4 bases from J; junction bases left unmatched: 4. The CDR3 has 15 amino acids. The CDR3 is CASSLLGTGNQPQHF. The CDR3 coding sequence is TGCGCCAGCAGCTTACTTGGGACAGGGAATCAGCCCCAGCATTTT.

This chain uses TRBV6-1 with TRBJ1-3; D remains ambiguous. Trimming removed 0 bases at V and 2 bases at J, with 14 bases between. CDR3 length: 17 amino acids. Germline V lookup: CDR1 MNHNS, CDR2 SASEGT. CDR3 coding DNA: TGTGCCAGCAGTGAAGCGCTGATGGTTAGCGCTGGAAACACCATATATTTT. It codes for CASSEALMVSAGNTIYF.

V and J are TRBV4-3 and TRBJ1-1, with D possibly TRBD1 on 5 matching bases. This CDR3 has 14 amino acids. Germline CDR1 reads LGHNA; CDR2 reads YSLEER. V was pared by 4 bases and J by 1 base, with 10 bases between. CDR3 DNA: TGCGCCAGCAGCCTGGGGACGGGGAACACTGAAGCTTTCTTT. Amino acids: CASSLGTGNTEAFF.

A single count supports this clone. V and J are TRBV11-2 and TRBJ1-3, with TRBD1 identical over 7 bases. The CDR3 loop spans 15 amino acids. V was pared by 4 bases and J by 0 bases, with 3 bases of the junction left unmatched. The V gene's germline CDR1 is SGHAT and CDR2 FQNNGV. CDR3 in amino acids: CASSSYRGSGNTIYF. CDR3 sequence (DNA): TGTGCCAGCAGCTCCTACAGGGGCTCTGGAAACACCATATATTTT.

The chain recombines TRBV5-1 with TRBJ2-1; TRBD2 agrees at 8 bases. The germline CDR1 and CDR2 sequences are SGHRS and YFSETQ. The V segment lost 2 bases and the J segment 3 bases; nucleotides outside the gene matches: 4. The CDR3 covers 15 residues. CDR3 region: CASSFGLAVYNEQFF. The CDR3 coding sequence is TGCGCCAGCAGCTTCGGACTAGCAGTCTACAATGAGCAGTTCTTC.

The chain combines TRBV9 with TRBJ2-6; unclear D gene. The CDR3 is made up of 19 amino acids. CDR1 SGDLS and CDR2 YYNGEE come from the germline V gene. V was cut by 3 bases and J by 0 bases, with 19 bases left in between. The CDR3 nucleotides read TGTGCCAGCAGCGCGGTAGGCCTGATTATGAGCTCTGGGGCCAACGTCCTGACTTTC. This translates into CASSAVGLIMSSGANVLTF.